This T cell receptor (beta chain) emerged from a study of cytomegalovirus exposure and HLA in healthy donors. Findings of the study overall: A further, later analysis showed that HLA-associated TCR beta chains (compared with equally common others) were more clonally expanded.

The PCR made use of 60 Vbeta and 13 Jbeta primers. The repertoire was sequenced with immunoSEQ multiplex PCR; TCRdb's copy has only in-frame clones and lacks some. This table has 150,000 to 200,000 clones, about four fifths appearing once. The CDR3 contains 15 residues. V shed 6 bases and J 6 bases; nucleotides not matched to a gene: 8. Germline V gene data show CDR1 as SGHNT and CDR2 as YYREEE (reference sequence). A note on this clone: Antigen: not known.

This chain connects TRBV5-4 to TRBJ2-1, with 11 positions matching TRBD2. This TCR derives from a man aged 50 or older in good health and CMV-seronegative. Sequencing used PBMCs. CDR3 amino acids: CASTTGTSGLNEQFF. The CDR3 DNA sequence: TGTGCCAGCACCACCGGGACTAGCGGCCTCAATGAGCAGTTCTTC.